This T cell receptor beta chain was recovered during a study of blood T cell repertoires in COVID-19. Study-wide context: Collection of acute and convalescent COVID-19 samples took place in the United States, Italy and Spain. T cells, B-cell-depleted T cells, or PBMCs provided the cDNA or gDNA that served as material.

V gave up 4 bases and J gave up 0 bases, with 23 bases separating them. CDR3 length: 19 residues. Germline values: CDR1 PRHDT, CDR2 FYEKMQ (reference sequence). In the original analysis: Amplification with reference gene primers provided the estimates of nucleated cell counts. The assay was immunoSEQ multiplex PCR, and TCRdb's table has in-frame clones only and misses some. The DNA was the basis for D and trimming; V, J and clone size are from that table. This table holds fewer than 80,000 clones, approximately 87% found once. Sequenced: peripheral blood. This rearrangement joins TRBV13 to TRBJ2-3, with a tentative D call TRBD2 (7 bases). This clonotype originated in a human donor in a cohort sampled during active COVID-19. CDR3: CASSSKTAGAGESTDTQYF. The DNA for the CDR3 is TGTGCCAGCAGCTCCAAGACCGCAGGGGCGGGAGAGAGCACAGATACGCAGTATTTT.